Sequencing of this T cell receptor (beta chain) was carried out in a study of shared clonotypes between healthy human individuals. Broader study findings: The study generally estimated greater richness for naive than memory subsets.

Using immunoSEQ multiplex PCR, the repertoire was profiled, and TCRdb retains in-frame clones only, with some absent. Here the sample spans some 1,900,000 clones, about 95% being singletons. Note on this clone: Its antigen is not identified.

CD8 cells classed as naive were CD45RO-negative and positively selected for CCR7, excluding terminally differentiated effector memory CD45RA+ cells. This clonotype was obtained from a young man in good health. Sequenced material: naive CD8+ T cells sorted from blood.

CDR3 amino acids: CASSGDMAGYGYTF. DNA of the CDR3: TGTGCCAGCAGCGGGGATATGGCGGGCTATGGCTACACCTTC. The chain has TRBV5-4 and TRBJ1-2; D is undetermined. The length of the CDR3 is 14 residues. Germline CDR1 SGHNT, CDR2 YYREEE (reference sequence). Trimming took 4 bases from V and 4 from J, leaving 14 bases between them.